The following is a T cell receptor beta chain sequence with its context. Its recognized antigen is unknown. Within one base of it there is no much larger clone, and no base qualities were kept. Library creation used the immunoSEQ multiplex PCR assay. Not all clones reach the TCRdb copy of this immuneACCESS table, which keeps in-frame sequences only. Checked studies attribute under half of the gap to unresolved V genes and leave the rest unexplained. The sample table shows some 150,000 clones, and roughly 95% are seen once. The ten largest clones capture over 1% of the sample. The CDR3 runs 13 residues from the cysteine to the phenylalanine. The only DNA kept is the CDR3, 39 bases in frame from the first base. V was cut back by 5 bases and J by 0 bases, leaving a gap of 10 bases between them. In the germline V gene, CDR1 corresponds to SQVTM and CDR2 to ANQGSEA. These data are taken from a study of control samples from healthy donors and cancer patients (dated by TCRdb to between 2020 and 2021).

The receptor was isolated from a woman in her twenties or thirties in good health. This chain is built from TRBV29-1 and TRBJ1-1; a confident D gene designation cannot be given. The source material was blood. CDR3 loop: CSVRVGMNTEAFF. The DNA sequence is given as TGCAGCGTTAGGGTCGGAATGAACACTGAAGCTTTCTTT.